This T cell receptor beta chain was obtained from a study of spatial heterogeneity in lung cancer. On the study more broadly: Strong correlation linked TCR transcript counts in tumor regions to a T cell module score derived from matched bulk RNA-seq.

At least ten counts were recorded for this clonotype. Its antigen is unidentified. TCRdb fed the 5' RACE reads into MiXCR, producing one record per CDR3 protein. The sample yields some 6,000 distinct CDR3 sequences, around 15% seen once. CDR3 length: 12 amino acids. V was pared by 3 bases and J by 9 bases, with 6 bases between. The germline V gene has CDR1 WNHNN and CDR2 SYGVQD (reference sequence). The time point was: sample taken at primary tumor resection. General study findings and limits: Expanded alpha and beta TCR counts within tumors tracked tumor mutation counts.

This TCR was sampled from a male donor with early-stage non-small cell lung cancer. Sequenced material: lung tumor tissue, taken at surgery. The chain joins TRBV10-1 to TRBJ1-6, with D perhaps matching TRBD1 (5 bases). The CDR3 bases are TGCGCCAGCAGTGATGGGGGTTCACCCCTCCACTTT. It encodes CASSDGGSPLHF.